One sample yielded the 21 T cell receptor beta chains listed below, sequenced in a study of shared clonotypes between healthy human individuals. Selected positively for CCR7 and CD45RO-negative, naive CD8 cells excluded terminally differentiated effector memory CD45RA+ cells. The table came from immunoSEQ multiplex PCR; TCRdb's copy has only in-frame clones and leaves some out. The table has roughly 550,000 clones, nearly 97% seen once. The sample consisted of naive CD8+ T cells sorted from blood. These receptors all stem from a woman aged 25 to 39 in good health.

The chain employs TRBV5-1 and TRBJ1-3; D gene ambiguous. V dropped 4 bases and J dropped 3 bases, with 11 bases sitting between them. CDR1 and CDR2 (germline): SGHRS, YFSETQ. The CDR3 runs 14 residues. The CDR3 coding sequence is TGCGCCAGCAGCCCCCGGACCGGTGGAAACACCATATATTTT. The encoded protein is CASSPRTGGNTIYF.

As for this clone: This same CDR3 is encoded by further DNA sequences in the sample. V and J are TRBV28 and TRBJ1-1; D gene uncertain. CDR1 MDHEN and CDR2 SYDVKM come from the germline V gene. The CDR3 is made up of 13 amino acids. The V end was cut by 2 bases, the J end by 1 base, with 5 bases between. For the CDR3, the DNA is TGTGCCAGCAGTTTAACGGAGAACACTGAAGCTTTCTTT. Translating gives CASSLTENTEAFF.

The chain employs TRBV2 and TRBJ1-2, with no clear D. Trimming removed 8 bases from V and 3 bases from J, with 22 bases in between. The CDR3 covers 16 residues. Germline loops: CDR1 SNHLY, CDR2 FYNNEI. The CDR3 loop reads CASSAVGTLPYYGYTF. The CDR3 DNA is TGTGCCAGCTCTGCAGTCGGAACCCTCCCATACTATGGCTACACCTTC.

The gene calls are TRBV27 and TRBJ2-1, with 11 bases that match TRBD2. V shed 7 bases, J shed 5 bases, and the junction held 13 bases outside the gene matches. Germline V gene data show CDR1 as MNHEY and CDR2 as SMNVEV (reference sequence). CDR3 length: 17 residues. This chain's CDR3 is CASTRLTSGSEHNEQFF. The CDR3 DNA follows: TGTGCCAGCACCCGTCTCACTAGCGGGAGCGAGCACAATGAGCAGTTCTTC.

The J gene is TRBJ2-7, the V gene TRBV27; 8 bases are shared with TRBD1. J lost 1 base, V lost 8 bases, and 10 bases had no gene match. Per the germline V gene, CDR1 is MNHEY and CDR2 is SMNVEV (reference sequence). The CDR3 consists of 15 residues. The CDR3 reads CASRSRQGQSYEQYF. The CDR3 DNA reads as TGTGCCAGCCGATCCAGACAGGGGCAGTCCTACGAGCAGTACTTC.

The chain has TRBV7-9 and TRBJ1-1; D may be TRBD1 (6 bases). The CDR3 runs to 14 residues. Trimming took off 5 bases at V and 3 bases at J, with 13 bases between the two ends. Germline CDR1 SEHNR, CDR2 FQNEAQ (reference sequence). CDR3 bases: TGTGCCAGCAGCGTAGGGGGTTTAGACACTGAAGCTTTCTTT. Amino acids: CASSVGGLDTEAFF.

The V call is TRBV5-4, the J call TRBJ2-7; unclear D gene. Germline lookup yields CDR1 SGHNT and CDR2 YYREEE (reference sequence). Trimming shortened V by 4 bases and J by 6 bases, and 14 bases separated the two germline ends. There are 13 residues in the CDR3. The chain's CDR3 is CASSGDGPLEQYF. In nucleotides, the CDR3 is TGTGCCAGCAGCGGAGATGGGCCTCTCGAGCAGTACTTC.

CDR3 loop: CASSLVRDLSYEQYF. CDR3 bases: TGTGCCAGCAGCCTAGTGCGGGATCTTAGCTACGAGCAGTACTTC. The J gene is TRBJ2-7, the V gene TRBV13; the D gene is possibly TRBD2 (6 bases). The CDR3 consists of 15 residues. Trimming removed 5 bases at V and 3 bases at J, with 17 bases between. The germline V gene has CDR1 PRHDT and CDR2 FYEKMQ (reference sequence).

The gene calls are TRBV5-6 and TRBJ2-1, with TRBD2 matching 10 bases. Germline V gives CDR1 SGHDT, CDR2 YYEEEE. V shed 0 bases and J 0 bases; nucleotides not matched to a gene: 6. The CDR3 consists of 18 residues. DNA of the CDR3: TGTGCCAGCAGCTTGGGACTAGCGGGTTTGAGCTCCTACAATGAGCAGTTCTTC. This gives the protein CASSLGLAGLSSYNEQFF.

This clone occurred a few times. The rearrangement links TRBV27 to TRBJ1-1; D not certain. This CDR3 has 11 residues. V dropped 2 bases and J dropped 11 bases, with 9 bases sitting between them. Germline values: CDR1 MNHEY, CDR2 SMNVEV (reference sequence). In nucleotides, the CDR3 is TGTGCCAGCAGTTTACGGGAGTGGGCTTTCTTT. It specifies CASSLREWAFF.

This chain connects TRBV28 to TRBJ2-1; 14 bases are shared with TRBD2. V lost 3 bases and J lost 7; bases outside the gene matches: 5. Germline CDR1 MDHEN, CDR2 SYDVKM. This CDR3 contains 16 residues. CDR3 sequence: CASSLRTSGRRNEQFF. As DNA, the CDR3 is TGTGCCAGCAGTTTGAGGACTAGCGGGAGGAGAAATGAGCAGTTCTTC.

V and J are TRBV7-9 and TRBJ2-2, with D unclear. The CDR3 sequence is 15 residues long. Per the germline V gene, CDR1 is SEHNR and CDR2 is FQNEAQ (reference sequence). The V and J ends lost 5 bases and 3 bases respectively, with 13 bases between them. The chain's CDR3 is CASSPPGLDTGELFF. CDR3 nucleotide sequence: TGTGCCAGCAGCCCCCCCGGGCTCGACACCGGGGAGCTGTTTTTT.

The chain carries TRBV5-4 and TRBJ2-5, with TRBD2 matching 12 bases. Unmatched junction bases numbered 7, after V lost 7 bases and J lost 3 bases. This CDR3 has 15 amino acids. CDR1 and CDR2 (germline): SGHNT, YYREEE (reference sequence). The CDR3 region is CASGTLAGGEETQYF. Written as DNA, the CDR3 is TGTGCCAGCGGAACACTAGCGGGAGGTGAAGAGACCCAGTACTTC. Drawing the rest from reference TRBV5-4 and TRBJ2-5, the complete variable domain is ETGVTQSPTHLIKTRGQQVTLRCSSQSGHNTVSWYQQALGQGPQFIFQYYREEENGRGNFPPRFSGLQFPNYSSELNVNALELDDSALYLCASGTLAGGEETQYFGPGTRLLVL.

The chain combines TRBV6-5 with TRBJ2-5; 8 bases align to TRBD1. Trimming cost V 4 bases and J 2 bases; bases outside gene matches: 3. The CDR3 runs 14 residues. Germline-derived CDR1 and CDR2 are MNHEY and SVGAGI. CDR3 nucleotide sequence: TGTGCCAGCAGTTCCCGGACAGGGCAAGAGACCCAGTACTTC. Its protein product is CASSSRTGQETQYF.

This chain joins TRBV7-6 and TRBJ2-1; D not certain. The CDR3 sequence is 14 residues long. Between the trimmed V and J ends, which lost 1 base and 13 bases, there was a span of 17 bases. Germline V gene sequence: CDR1 SGHVS, CDR2 FNYEAQ. This CDR3 is CASSLEKLEPSQFF. DNA for the CDR3: TGTGCCAGCAGCTTAGAGAAATTAGAACCGAGTCAGTTCTTC.

The chain combines TRBV19 with TRBJ2-1; 8 bases align to TRBD1. The V segment lost 2 bases and the J segment 8 bases; nucleotides outside the gene matches: 14. This CDR3 is 17 amino acids long. Germline V gene lookup returns CDR1 LNHDA and CDR2 SQIVND (reference sequence). The CDR3 sequence is CASSIKKGQVVTDEQFF. The CDR3 bases are TGTGCCAGTAGTATAAAAAAGGGACAGGTCGTTACTGATGAGCAGTTCTTC.

This clone was seen a single time. The V call is TRBV15, the J call TRBJ1-2; TRBD1 matches 8 bases. The ends lost 6 bases at V and 4 bases at J; junction bases unmatched: 7. The CDR3 extends over 14 amino acids. CDR1 is LNHNV, CDR2 YYDKDF, per germline (reference sequence). Here the CDR3 reads CATRPGGAGYGYTF. The CDR3 nucleotides read TGTGCCACCAGGCCAGGGGGCGCGGGCTATGGCTACACCTTC. Based on the CDR3 plus reference TRBV15 and TRBJ1-2, the full variable domain is DAMVIQNPRYQVTQFGKPVTLSCSQTLNHNVMYWYQQKSSQAPKLLFHYYDKDFNNEADTPDNFQSRRPNTSFCFLDIRSPGLGDTAMYLCATRPGGAGYGYTFGSGTRLTVV.

V gene TRBV6-5 combines with J gene TRBJ2-5, with D tentatively TRBD1 (5 bases). Germline lookup yields CDR1 MNHEY and CDR2 SVGAGI. CDR3 size: 15 residues. Trimming took off 5 bases at V and 6 bases at J, with 19 bases between the two ends. Here the CDR3 reads CASSPTGPEGKTQYF. DNA of the CDR3: TGTGCCAGCAGTCCAACAGGTCCAGAAGGGAAGACCCAGTACTTC.

This clone was detected once. This chain uses TRBV29-1 with TRBJ2-5; D not certain. V was trimmed by 3 bases and J by 1 base, leaving 6 bases between them. CDR3 length equals 12 residues. The V gene's germline CDR1 is SQVTM and CDR2 ANQGSEA. This CDR3 is CSVEGSQETQYF. CDR3 DNA: TGCAGCGTTGAGGGGTCCCAAGAGACCCAGTACTTC. The full variable domain, with the rest looked up from reference TRBV29-1 and TRBJ2-5, is SAVISQKPSRDICQRGTSLTIQCQVDSQVTMMFWYRQQPGQSLTLIATANQGSEATYESGFVIDKFPISRPNLTFSTLTVSNMSPEDSSIYLCSVEGSQETQYFGPGTRLLVL.

This chain joins TRBV27 and TRBJ1-4; weak D call: TRBD1 (6 bases). CDR3 length: 14 residues. Germline CDR1 is MNHEY and CDR2 is SMNVEV (reference sequence). V gave up 5 bases and J gave up 8 bases, with 15 bases separating them. CDR3 DNA: TGTGCCAGCAGTCAACTGGGGGCTCGAGAAAAACTGTTTTTT. Its translation is CASSQLGAREKLFF.

A word on this clone: The germline gene is not matched at one end of the junction; a read error may be the cause. The V gene is TRBV5-6, the J gene TRBJ2-2; D might be TRBD2 (5 bases). CDR1 is SGHDT, CDR2 YYEEEE, per germline. The CDR3 length is 16 residues. CDR3 coding DNA: TGTGCAAGCAGCTTCTTTCCCCGGGGAAACACCGGGGAGCTGTTTTTT. Translating it yields CASSFFPRGNTGELFF.